This T cell receptor beta chain was identified during a study of cytomegalovirus exposure and HLA in healthy donors. Turning to the study itself: From HLA-typed donors, an early data release held 70 million to 95 million unique TCRs. Study observations and caveats: Sequencing artifact likely explains a cluster of highly shared sequence variants. Roughly uniform sequencing depth across donors was assumed, possibly incorrectly.

The PCR used 60 Vbeta and 13 Jbeta primers. Libraries were prepared by immunoSEQ multiplex PCR; TCRdb keeps only in-frame clonotypes and omits some of them. The table has 150,000 to 200,000 clones, approximately 80% seen once. Worth noting for this clone: The antigen is undetermined.

Trimming removed 1 base at V and 6 bases at J, with 7 bases between. Germline assignment: CDR1 SGHVS and CDR2 FNYEAQ. The CDR3 consists of 13 residues. Donors sampled were nominally healthy, though unrecorded immune exposures were likely. The sample consisted of PBMCs. The sequence derives from a man aged 18 to 35 in good health and CMV-seronegative. The chain recombines TRBV7-6 with TRBJ1-5; D remains ambiguous. CDR3 protein: CASSLEGGQPQHF. CDR3 DNA sequence: TGTGCCAGCAGCTTAGAGGGAGGTCAGCCCCAGCATTTT.